The present T cell receptor (beta chain) was sequenced within a study of CD8 T cells in ankylosing spondylitis. The CDR3 is 14 amino acids. The germline CDR1 and CDR2 sequences are LGHNA and YSLEER. Trimming left V 1 base short and J 2 bases short, with 8 bases between. This clonotype was seen ten or more times. Its target is not known. Quantitative molecular-barcoded 5'-RACE generated the TCR beta libraries. TCRdb processed the 5' RACE reads anew with MiXCR; each CDR3 protein has one entry. The sample contains about 240,000 distinct CDR3 sequences, approximately 8% of which appear only once. Findings of the study overall: Some motif variants were previously reported in reactive arthritis synovial fluid and blood. For ankylosing spondylitis blood, a TCR beta motif of seven to nine highly homologous variants appeared characteristic. Disease-associated clones were reportedly significantly overrepresented in matched ankylosing spondylitis synovial fluid.

This receptor was taken from a female donor with ankylosing spondylitis or in good health (not recorded which). Specimen: blood, either unsorted or a sorted T cell fraction (not recorded which). V and J are TRBV4-3 and TRBJ1-1; maybe TRBD1 (5 bases). This CDR3 reads CASSQGGHNTEAFF. Here the CDR3 DNA reads TGCGCCAGCAGCCAAGGAGGACACAACACTGAAGCTTTCTTT.